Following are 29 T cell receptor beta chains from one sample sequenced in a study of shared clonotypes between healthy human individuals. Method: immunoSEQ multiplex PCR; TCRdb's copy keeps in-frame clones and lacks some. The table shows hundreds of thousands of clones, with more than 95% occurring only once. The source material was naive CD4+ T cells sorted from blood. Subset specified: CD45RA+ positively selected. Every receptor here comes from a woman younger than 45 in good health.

The CDR3 sequence is CASSPAGGGYEGFGEQYF. The CDR3 DNA follows: TGCGCCAGCAGCCCGGCGGGGGGTGGTTACGAAGGTTTTGGCGAGCAGTACTTC. This chain joins TRBV4-1 and TRBJ2-5, with 8 bases identical to TRBD2. The J call is uncertain, as TRBJ2-7 better fits the DNA end. The germline CDR1 and CDR2 sequences are MGHRA and YSYEKL. This CDR3 contains 18 residues.

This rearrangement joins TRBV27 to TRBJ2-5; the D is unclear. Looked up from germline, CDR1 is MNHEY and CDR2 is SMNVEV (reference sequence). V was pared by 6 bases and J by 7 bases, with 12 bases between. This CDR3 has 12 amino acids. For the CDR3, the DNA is TGTGCCAGCAGATCCGGGCGGAGGACCCAGTACTTC. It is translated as CASRSGRRTQYF.

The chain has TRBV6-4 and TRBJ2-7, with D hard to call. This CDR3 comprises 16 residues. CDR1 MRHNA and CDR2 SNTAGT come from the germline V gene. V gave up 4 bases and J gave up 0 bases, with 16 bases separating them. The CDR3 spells CASSGEGGGYSYEQYF. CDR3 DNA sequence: TGTGCCAGCAGTGGAGAAGGTGGCGGTTACTCCTACGAGCAGTACTTC.

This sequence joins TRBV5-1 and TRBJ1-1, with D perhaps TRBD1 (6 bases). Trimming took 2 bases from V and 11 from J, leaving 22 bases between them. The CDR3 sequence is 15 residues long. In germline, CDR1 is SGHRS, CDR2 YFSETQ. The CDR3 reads CASSLGQTQGDGAFF. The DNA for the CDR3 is TGCGCCAGCAGCTTAGGACAGACCCAAGGGGATGGGGCTTTCTTT.

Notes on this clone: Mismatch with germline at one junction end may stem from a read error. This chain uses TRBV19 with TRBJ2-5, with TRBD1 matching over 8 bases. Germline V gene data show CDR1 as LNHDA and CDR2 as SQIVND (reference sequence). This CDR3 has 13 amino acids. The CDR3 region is CASSVDRGETQYF. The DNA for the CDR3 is TGTGCCAGTAGTGTAGACAGGGGAGAGACCCAGTACTTC.

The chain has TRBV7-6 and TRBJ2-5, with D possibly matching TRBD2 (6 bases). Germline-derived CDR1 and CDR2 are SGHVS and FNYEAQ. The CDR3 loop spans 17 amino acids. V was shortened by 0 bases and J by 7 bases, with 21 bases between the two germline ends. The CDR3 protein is CASSLAKAGGDWGTQYF. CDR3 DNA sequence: TGTGCCAGCAGCTTAGCCAAGGCAGGAGGGGACTGGGGGACCCAGTACTTC.

The CDR3, as DNA: TGTGCCAGCAGCTTAGCTGGGGGGTTAAATCAGCCCCAGCATTTT. Translation: CASSLAGGLNQPQHF. The J gene is TRBJ1-5, the V gene TRBV7-2, with a tentative D call TRBD1 (5 bases). Germline V gene data show CDR1 as SGHTA and CDR2 as FQGNSA. The CDR3 has 15 amino acids. Trimming removed 0 bases at V and 4 bases at J, with 10 bases between.

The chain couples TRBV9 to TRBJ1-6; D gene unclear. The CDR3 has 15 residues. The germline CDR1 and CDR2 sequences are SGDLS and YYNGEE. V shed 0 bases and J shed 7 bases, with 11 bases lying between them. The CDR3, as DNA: TGTGCCAGCAGCGTAGGTTTGCAGTACAATTCACCCCTCCACTTT. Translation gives CASSVGLQYNSPLHF.

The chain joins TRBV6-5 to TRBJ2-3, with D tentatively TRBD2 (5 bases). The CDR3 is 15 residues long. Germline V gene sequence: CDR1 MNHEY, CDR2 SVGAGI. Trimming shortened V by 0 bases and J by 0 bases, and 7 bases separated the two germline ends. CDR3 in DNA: TGTGCCAGCAGTTACTCGCGGACTAGCACAGATACGCAGTATTTT. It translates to CASSYSRTSTDTQYF.

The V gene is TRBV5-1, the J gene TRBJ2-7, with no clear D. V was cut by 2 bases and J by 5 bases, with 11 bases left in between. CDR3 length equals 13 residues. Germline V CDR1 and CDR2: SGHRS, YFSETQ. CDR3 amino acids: CASSFIGFHEQYF. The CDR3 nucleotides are TGCGCCAGCAGCTTTATAGGTTTCCACGAGCAGTACTTC.

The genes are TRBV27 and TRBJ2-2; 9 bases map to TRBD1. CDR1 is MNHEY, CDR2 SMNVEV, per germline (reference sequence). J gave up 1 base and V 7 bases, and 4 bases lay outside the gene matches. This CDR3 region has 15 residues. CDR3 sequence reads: CASKRTGVNTGELFF. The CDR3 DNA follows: TGTGCCAGCAAGAGGACAGGGGTGAACACCGGGGAGCTGTTTTTT.

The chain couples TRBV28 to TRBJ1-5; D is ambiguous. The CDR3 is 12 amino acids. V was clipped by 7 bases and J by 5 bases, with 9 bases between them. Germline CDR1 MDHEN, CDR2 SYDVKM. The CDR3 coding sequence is TGTGCCAGCAAAACCATAGATCAGCCCCAGCATTTT. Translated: CASKTIDQPQHF.

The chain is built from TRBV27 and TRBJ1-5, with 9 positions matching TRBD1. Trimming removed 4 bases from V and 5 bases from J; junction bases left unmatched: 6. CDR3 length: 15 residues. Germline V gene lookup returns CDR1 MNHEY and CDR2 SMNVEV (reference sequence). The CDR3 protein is CASSSRDRVDQPQHF. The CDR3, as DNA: TGTGCCAGCAGTTCGCGGGACAGGGTGGATCAGCCCCAGCATTTT.

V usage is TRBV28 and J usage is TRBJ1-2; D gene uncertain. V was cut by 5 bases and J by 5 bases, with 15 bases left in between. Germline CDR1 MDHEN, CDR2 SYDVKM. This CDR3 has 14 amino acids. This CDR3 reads CASSNDEGGYGYTF. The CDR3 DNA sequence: TGTGCCAGCAGTAACGACGAAGGCGGATATGGCTACACCTTC.

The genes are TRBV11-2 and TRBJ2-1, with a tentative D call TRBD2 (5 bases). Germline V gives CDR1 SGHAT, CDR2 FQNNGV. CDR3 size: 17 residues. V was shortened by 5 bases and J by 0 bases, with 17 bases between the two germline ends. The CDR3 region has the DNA TGTGCCAGCAGCCACCCTAGCCGGGTGGGCTCCTACAATGAGCAGTTCTTC. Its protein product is CASSHPSRVGSYNEQFF. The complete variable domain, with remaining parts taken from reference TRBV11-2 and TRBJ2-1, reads EAGVAQSPRYKIIEKRQSVAFWCNPISGHATLYWYQQILGQGPKLLIQFQNNGVVDDSQLPKDRFSAERLKGVDSTLKIQPAKLEDSAVYLCASSHPSRVGSYNEQFFGPGTRLTVL.

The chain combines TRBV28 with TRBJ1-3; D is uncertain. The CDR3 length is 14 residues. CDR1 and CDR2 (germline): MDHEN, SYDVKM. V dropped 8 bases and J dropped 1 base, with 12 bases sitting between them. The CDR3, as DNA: TGTGCCAGCGGCCAGACCGATTCTGGAAACACCATATATTTT. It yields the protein CASGQTDSGNTIYF. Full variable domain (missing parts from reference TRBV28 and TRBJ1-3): DVKVTQSSRYLVKRTGEKVFLECVQDMDHENMFWYRQDPGLGLRLIYFSYDVKMKEKGDIPEGYSVSREKKERFSLILESASTNQTSMYLCASGQTDSGNTIYFGEGSWLTVV.

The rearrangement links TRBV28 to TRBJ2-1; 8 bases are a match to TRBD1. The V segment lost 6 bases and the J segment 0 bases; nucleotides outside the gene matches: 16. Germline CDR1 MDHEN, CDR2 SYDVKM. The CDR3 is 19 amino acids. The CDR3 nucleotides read TGTGCCAGCAGCAGCCGACAGGGGAATAAACCAAACTCCTACAATGAGCAGTTCTTC. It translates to CASSSRQGNKPNSYNEQFF.

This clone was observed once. CDR3 sequence (DNA): TGTGCCAGCAGTCCTACAGTGCGCCCTGGCAGGGAGACCCAGTACTTC. Protein: CASSPTVRPGRETQYF. The chain links TRBV28 to TRBJ2-5; D remains ambiguous. Per the germline V gene, CDR1 is MDHEN and CDR2 is SYDVKM. The ends were cut back, 5 bases at V and 5 bases at J, with 21 bases in the middle. The CDR3 extends over 16 amino acids.

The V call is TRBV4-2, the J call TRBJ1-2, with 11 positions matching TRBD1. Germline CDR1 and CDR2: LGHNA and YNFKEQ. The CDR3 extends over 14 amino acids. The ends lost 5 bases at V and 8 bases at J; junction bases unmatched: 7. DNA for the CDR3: TGTGCCAGCAGCTTGGACAGGGGGCTGTGGGGCTACACCTTC. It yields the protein CASSLDRGLWGYTF.

CDR3 protein: CATTPGRAYNEQFF. The DNA of the CDR3 is TGTGCCACTACCCCCGGGAGGGCCTACAATGAGCAGTTCTTC. The rearrangement links TRBV27 to TRBJ2-1; 8 bases align to TRBD2. There are 14 residues in the CDR3. CDR1 is MNHEY and CDR2 is SMNVEV in the germline V gene (reference sequence). Unmatched junction bases numbered 7, after V lost 10 bases and J lost 2 bases.

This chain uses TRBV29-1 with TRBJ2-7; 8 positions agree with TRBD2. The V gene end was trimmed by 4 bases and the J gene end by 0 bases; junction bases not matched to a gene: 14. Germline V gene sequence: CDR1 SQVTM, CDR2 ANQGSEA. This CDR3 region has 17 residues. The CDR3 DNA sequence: TGCAGCGTTGGATTAAGCGGGAGTATACCGAGCTCCTACGAGCAGTACTTC. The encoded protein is CSVGLSGSIPSSYEQYF.

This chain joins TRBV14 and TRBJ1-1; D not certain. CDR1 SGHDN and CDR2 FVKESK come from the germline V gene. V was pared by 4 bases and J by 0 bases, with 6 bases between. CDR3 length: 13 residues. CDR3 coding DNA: TGTGCCAGCAGCCTAATCATGAACACTGAAGCTTTCTTT. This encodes CASSLIMNTEAFF. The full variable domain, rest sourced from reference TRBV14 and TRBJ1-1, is EAGVTQFPSHSVIEKGQTVTLRCDPISGHDNLYWYRRVMGKEIKFLLHFVKESKQDESGMPNNRFLAERTGGTYSTLKVQPAELEDSGVYFCASSLIMNTEAFFGQGTRLTVV.

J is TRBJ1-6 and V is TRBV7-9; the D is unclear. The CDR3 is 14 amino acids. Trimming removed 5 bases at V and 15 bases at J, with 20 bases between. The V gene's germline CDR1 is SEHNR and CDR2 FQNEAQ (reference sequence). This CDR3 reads CASSLDPAVYHLHF. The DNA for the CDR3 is TGTGCCAGCAGCCTAGATCCTGCGGTCTACCACCTCCACTTT.

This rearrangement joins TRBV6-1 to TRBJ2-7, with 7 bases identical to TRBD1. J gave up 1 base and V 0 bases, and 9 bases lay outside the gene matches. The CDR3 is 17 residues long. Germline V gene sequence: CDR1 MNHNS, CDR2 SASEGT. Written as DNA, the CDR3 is TGTGCCAGCAGTGAAGCCGTTGACAGGGTAAGATCCTACGAGCAGTACTTC. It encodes CASSEAVDRVRSYEQYF.

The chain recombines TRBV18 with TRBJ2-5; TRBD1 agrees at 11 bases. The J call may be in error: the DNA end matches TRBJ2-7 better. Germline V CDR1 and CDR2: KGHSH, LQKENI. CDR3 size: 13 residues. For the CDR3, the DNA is TGTGCCAGCTCCGGGACAGGGGGCTACGAGCAGTACTTC. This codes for CASSGTGGYEQYF.

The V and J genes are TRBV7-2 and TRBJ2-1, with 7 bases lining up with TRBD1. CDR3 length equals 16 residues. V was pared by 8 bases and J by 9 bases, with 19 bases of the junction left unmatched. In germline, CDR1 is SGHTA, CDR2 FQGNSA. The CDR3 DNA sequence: TGTGCCAGCCGCACTCCCGGGACAGCGCCGTGGGGTGAGCAGTTCTTC. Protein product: CASRTPGTAPWGEQFF. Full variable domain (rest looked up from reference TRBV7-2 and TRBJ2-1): GAGVSQSPSNKVTEKGKDVELRCDPISGHTALYWYRQSLGQGLEFLIYFQGNSAPDKSGLPSDRFSAERTGGSVSTLTIQRTQQEDSAVYLCASRTPGTAPWGEQFFGPGTRLTVL.

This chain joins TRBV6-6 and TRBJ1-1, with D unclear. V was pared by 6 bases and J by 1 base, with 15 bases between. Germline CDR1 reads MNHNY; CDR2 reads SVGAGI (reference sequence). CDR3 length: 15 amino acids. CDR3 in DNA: TGTGCCAGCAGCGCAACGTCGCGGGGGAACACTGAAGCTTTCTTT. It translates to CASSATSRGNTEAFF.

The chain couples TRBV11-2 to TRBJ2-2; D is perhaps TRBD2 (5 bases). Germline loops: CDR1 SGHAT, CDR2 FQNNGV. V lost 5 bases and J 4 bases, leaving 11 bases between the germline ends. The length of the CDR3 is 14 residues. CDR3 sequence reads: CASSPRGSTGELFF. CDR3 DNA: TGTGCCAGCAGCCCCCGAGGGAGCACCGGGGAGCTGTTTTTT.

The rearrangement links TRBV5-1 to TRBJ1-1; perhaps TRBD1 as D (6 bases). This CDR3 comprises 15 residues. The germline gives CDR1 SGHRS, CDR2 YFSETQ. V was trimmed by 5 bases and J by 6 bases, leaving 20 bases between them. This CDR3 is CASRQSNREKSEAFF. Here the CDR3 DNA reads TGCGCCAGCAGGCAATCCAACAGGGAGAAATCTGAAGCTTTCTTT.